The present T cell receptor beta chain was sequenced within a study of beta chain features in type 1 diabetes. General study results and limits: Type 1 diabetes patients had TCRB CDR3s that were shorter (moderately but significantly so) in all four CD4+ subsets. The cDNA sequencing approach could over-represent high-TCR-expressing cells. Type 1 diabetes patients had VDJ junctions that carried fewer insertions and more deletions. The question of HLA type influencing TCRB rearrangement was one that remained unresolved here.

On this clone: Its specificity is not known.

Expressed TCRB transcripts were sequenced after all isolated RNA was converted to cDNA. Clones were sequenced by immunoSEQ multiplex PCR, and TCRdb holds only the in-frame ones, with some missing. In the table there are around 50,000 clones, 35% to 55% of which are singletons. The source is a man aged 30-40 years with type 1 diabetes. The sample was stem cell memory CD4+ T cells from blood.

CDR3 in DNA: TGTGCCAGCAGCTTAGCTAGCGGGATCAACAATGAGCAGTTCTTC. Translated, it gives CASSLASGINNEQFF. V gene TRBV7-2 combines with J gene TRBJ2-1; 8 bases match TRBD2. CDR1 is SGHTA, CDR2 FQGNSA, per germline. This CDR3 is built from 15 residues. V lost 0 bases, J lost 5 bases, and 3 bases stayed unmatched.